This T cell receptor (beta chain) was retrieved from a study of early T cells in non-severe SARS-CoV-2 infection (dated by TCRdb to the early 2020s). With regard to the full study: Because TCR sequencing relied on bulk RNA taken from unsorted whole blood, pairing of alpha and beta chains was not possible.

Set within a cohort of healthcare workers in London, UK, this nested case-control study involved weekly PCR testing of nasopharyngeal swabs along with blood sampling. Between 23 and 31 March 2020, the week of the UK lockdown, healthcare workers were enrolled and then followed up weekly for as long as 16 weeks. Many counts were recorded for this clonotype. What this receptor recognizes is not known. Base-call qualities are not available, and no considerably larger clone is one nucleotide away. Paper-wide results and their limitations: VDJdb matching was skewed toward anti-spike CD8 responses, so virus-specific expansions were likely underestimated and private and CD4 specificities were missed.

Libraries came from 5' RACE. The listed sequencing device is NextSeq 500. In the TCR library protocol, unique molecular identifiers were attached to individual cDNA molecules to correct for PCR bias and sequencing error. Both TCR alpha and beta chains were sequenced, and tight co-correlation was observed between alpha and beta sequence abundances in each sample. The paper's processing steps were these. Decombinator V4 was used to perform V gene, J gene and CDR3 annotation of TCR sequences. Expanded TCRs were defined as changing significantly between any two time points under a Poisson model with p below 0.0001. TCR abundances were normalised to the total number of TCRs sequenced per sample and expressed as counts per million. VDJdb, accessed 1 November 2021, was searched for CMV, EBV and SARS-CoV-2 annotated TCRs, excluding TCRs annotated for multiple antigens. TCRdb reanalyzed the raw reads on its own, using fastp at Q25 for trimming and MiXCR for clone calling, and kept in-frame beta chains. CDR3 protein duplicates are merged, each entry listing the most common genes and DNA. These V and J calls derive from TCRdb rather than the authors' analysis. A total of 100,000 to 150,000 distinct CDR3 sequences appear in this sample, 15% of them only once. The leading ten clones occupy just over 20% of the sample.

Input material: whole blood. The receptor comes from an adult who was a healthcare worker with PCR-confirmed SARS-CoV-2 infection or an uninfected control (not recorded which).

The sequenced DNA is TGCGCCAGCAGCCAACGTGTACTAGCGATGGGCACAGATACGCAGTATTTT. This translates into CASSQRVLAMGTDTQYF. The V and J genes are TRBV4-1 and TRBJ2-3; TRBD2 agrees with 7 junctional bases. The CDR3 numbers 17 residues from cysteine through phenylalanine. CDR3 DNA is the only sequence kept; it has 51 bases, read in frame from the first base. V and J are trimmed by 2 bases and 1 base, and the gene matches miss 9 bases of the junction. CDR1 and CDR2 were assigned from the germline V gene as MGHRA and YSYEKL.